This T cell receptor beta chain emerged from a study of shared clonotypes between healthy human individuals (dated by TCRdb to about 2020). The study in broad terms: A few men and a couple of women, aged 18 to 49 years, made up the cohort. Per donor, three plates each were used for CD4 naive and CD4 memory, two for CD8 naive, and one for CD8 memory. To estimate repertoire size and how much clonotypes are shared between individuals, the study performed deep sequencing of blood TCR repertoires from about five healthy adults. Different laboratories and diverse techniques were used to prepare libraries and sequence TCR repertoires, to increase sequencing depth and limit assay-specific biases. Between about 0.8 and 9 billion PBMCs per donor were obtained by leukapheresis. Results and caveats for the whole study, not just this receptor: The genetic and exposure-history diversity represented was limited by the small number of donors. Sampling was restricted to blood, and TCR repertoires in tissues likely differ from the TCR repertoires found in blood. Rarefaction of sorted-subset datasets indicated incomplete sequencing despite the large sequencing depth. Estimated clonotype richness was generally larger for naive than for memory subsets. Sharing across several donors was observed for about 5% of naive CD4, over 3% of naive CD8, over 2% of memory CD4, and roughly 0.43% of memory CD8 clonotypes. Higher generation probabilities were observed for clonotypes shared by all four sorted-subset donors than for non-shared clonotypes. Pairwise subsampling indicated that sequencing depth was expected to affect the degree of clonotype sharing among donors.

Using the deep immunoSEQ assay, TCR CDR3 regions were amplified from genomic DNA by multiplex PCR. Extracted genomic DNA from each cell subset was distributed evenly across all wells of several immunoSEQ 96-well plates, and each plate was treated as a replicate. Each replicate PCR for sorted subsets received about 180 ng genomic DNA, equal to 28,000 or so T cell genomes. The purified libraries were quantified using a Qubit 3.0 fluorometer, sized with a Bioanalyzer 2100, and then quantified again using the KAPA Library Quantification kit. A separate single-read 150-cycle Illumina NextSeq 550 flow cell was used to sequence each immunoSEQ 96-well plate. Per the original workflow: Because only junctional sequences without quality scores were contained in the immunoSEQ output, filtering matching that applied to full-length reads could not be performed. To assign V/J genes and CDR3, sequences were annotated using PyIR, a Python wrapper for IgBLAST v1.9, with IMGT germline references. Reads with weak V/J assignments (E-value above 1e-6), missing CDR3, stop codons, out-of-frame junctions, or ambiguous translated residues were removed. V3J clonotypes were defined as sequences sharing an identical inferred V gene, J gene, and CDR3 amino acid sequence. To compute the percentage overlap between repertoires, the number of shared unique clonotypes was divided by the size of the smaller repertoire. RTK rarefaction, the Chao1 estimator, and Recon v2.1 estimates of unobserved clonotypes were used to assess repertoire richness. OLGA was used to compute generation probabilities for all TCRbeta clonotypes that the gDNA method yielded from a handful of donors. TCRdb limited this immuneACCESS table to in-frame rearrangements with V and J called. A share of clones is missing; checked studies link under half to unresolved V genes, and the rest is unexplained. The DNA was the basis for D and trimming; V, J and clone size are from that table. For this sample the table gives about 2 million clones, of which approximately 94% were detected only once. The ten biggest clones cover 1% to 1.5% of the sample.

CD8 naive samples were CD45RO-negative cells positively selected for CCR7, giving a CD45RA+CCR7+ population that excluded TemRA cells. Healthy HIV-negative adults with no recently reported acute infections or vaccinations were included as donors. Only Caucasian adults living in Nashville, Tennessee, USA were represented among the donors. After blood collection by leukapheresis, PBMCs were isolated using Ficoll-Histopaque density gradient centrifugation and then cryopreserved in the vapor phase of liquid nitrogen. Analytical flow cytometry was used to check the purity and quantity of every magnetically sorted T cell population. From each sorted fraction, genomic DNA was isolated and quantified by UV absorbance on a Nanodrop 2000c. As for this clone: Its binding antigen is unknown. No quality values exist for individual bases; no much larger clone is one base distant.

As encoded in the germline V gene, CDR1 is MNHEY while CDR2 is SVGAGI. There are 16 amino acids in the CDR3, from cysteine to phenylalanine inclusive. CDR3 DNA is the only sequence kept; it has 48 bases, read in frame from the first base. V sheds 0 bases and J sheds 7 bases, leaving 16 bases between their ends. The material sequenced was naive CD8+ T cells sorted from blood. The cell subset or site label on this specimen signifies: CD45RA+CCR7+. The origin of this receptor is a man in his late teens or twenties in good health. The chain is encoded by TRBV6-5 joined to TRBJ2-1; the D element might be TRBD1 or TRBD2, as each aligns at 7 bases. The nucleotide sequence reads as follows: TGTGCCAGCAGTTACTCAGGGCAGGGGGGGATAAATGAGCAGTTCTTC. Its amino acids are CASSYSGQGGINEQFF.